Below are 12 T cell receptor beta chains sequenced from a single sample in a study of cytomegalovirus exposure and HLA in healthy donors. Clones were sequenced by immunoSEQ multiplex PCR, and TCRdb holds only the in-frame ones, with some missing. The sample consists of some 120,000 clones, about nine tenths of them appearing once. Specimen: PBMCs. The receptors originated from a man aged 30 to 39 in good health and CMV-seronegative.

The genes are TRBV7-2 and TRBJ2-7; no definite D call. The CDR3 has 11 residues. V dropped 5 bases and J dropped 2 bases, with 4 bases sitting between them. Germline CDR1 reads SGHTA; CDR2 reads FQGNSA. The DNA for the CDR3 is TGTGCCAGCAGCGCAGCCTACGAGCAGTACTTC. Protein: CASSAAYEQYF.

V is TRBV7-3 and J is TRBJ1-6; D is unclear. The germline gives CDR1 SGHTA, CDR2 FQGTGA. Deletions cut 5 bases from V and 8 bases from J, with 16 bases between. The CDR3 contains 15 residues. The CDR3 region has the DNA TGTGCCAGCAGCCCAGGCCGGGGTGGGGATTCACCCCTCCACTTT. Its protein is CASSPGRGGDSPLHF. The whole variable domain, remainder taken from reference TRBV7-3 and TRBJ1-6, is GAGVSQTPSNKVTEKGKYVELRCDPISGHTALYWYRQSLGQGPEFLIYFQGTGAADDSGLPNDRFFAVRPEGSVSTLKIQRTERGDSAVYLCASSPGRGGDSPLHFGNGTRLTVT.

The chain recombines TRBV6-4 with TRBJ2-3; TRBD2 aligns across 8 bases. The CDR3 extends over 15 amino acids. The junction had 7 bases not matched to a gene; V was cut back by 8 bases and J by 0 bases. Germline V gene data show CDR1 as MRHNA and CDR2 as SNTAGT. The CDR3 region is CASRASGGSTDTQYF. CDR3 coding DNA: TGTGCCAGCCGGGCAAGCGGGGGAAGCACAGATACGCAGTATTTT.

This clone was counted a single time. The chain combines TRBV18 with TRBJ1-5; TRBD1 matches 7 bases. The CDR3 contains 15 residues. Germline V gene lookup returns CDR1 KGHSH and CDR2 LQKENI. The V gene end was trimmed by 3 bases and the J gene end by 4 bases; junction bases not matched to a gene: 6. CDR3 sequence (DNA): TGTGCCAGCTCACCCCGACAGGGCTTTAATCAGCCCCAGCATTTT. Encoded protein: CASSPRQGFNQPQHF.

Concerning this clone: One junction end disagrees with the germline gene, perhaps due to a read error. This chain connects TRBV28 to TRBJ2-1; 10 bases line up with TRBD2. This CDR3 is 15 amino acids long. The V gene's germline CDR1 is MDHEN and CDR2 SYDVKM. CDR3 coding DNA: TGTGCCAGCAGTTCCGGGACTAGCGTCTGGGGGTCACGAGTCTTC. Residues: CASSSGTSVWGSRVF.

CDR3 region: CASKIQGFGYTF. For the CDR3, the DNA is TGTGCCAGTAAAATACAGGGGTTCGGCTACACCTTC. The chain recombines TRBV19 with TRBJ1-2; 7 bases are a match to TRBD1. The CDR3 sequence is 12 residues long. Germline V CDR1 and CDR2: LNHDA, SQIVND (reference sequence). Trimming cost V 7 bases and J 8 bases; bases outside gene matches: 7.

This chain links TRBV7-6 with TRBJ2-1; maybe TRBD1 (5 bases). V was clipped by 6 bases and J by 0 bases, with 18 bases between them. CDR3 length equals 17 residues. Germline CDR1 SGHVS, CDR2 FNYEAQ. The CDR3 nucleotides are TGTGCCAGCAGACCTAGGGGCTCCGCTAGCTCCTACAATGAGCAGTTCTTC. Its protein is CASRPRGSASSYNEQFF. Supplemented by reference TRBV7-6 and TRBJ2-1, the full variable domain reads GAGVSQSPRYKVTKRGQDVALRCDPISGHVSLYWYRQALGQGPEFLTYFNYEAQQDKSGLPNDRFSAERPEGSISTLTIQRTEQRDSAMYRCASRPRGSASSYNEQFFGPGTRLTVL.

The rearrangement links TRBV10-2 to TRBJ2-3; D is perhaps TRBD2 (6 bases). Trimming removed 6 bases from V and 0 bases from J, with 10 bases in between. Per germline, CDR1 WSHSY and CDR2 SAAADI. The CDR3 sequence is 14 residues long. DNA of the CDR3: TGCGCCAGCAGGGCGGGAAGTAGCACAGATACGCAGTATTTT. Its protein is CASRAGSSTDTQYF.

In DNA, the CDR3 is TGTGCCAGCAGCTTGGCCGGGACAGCGAATGAAAAACTGTTTTTT. Translating gives CASSLAGTANEKLFF. The gene calls are TRBV5-4 and TRBJ1-4; 7 nucleotides match TRBD1. The V gene end was trimmed by 0 bases and the J gene end by 5 bases; junction bases not matched to a gene: 4. The CDR3 has 15 amino acids. Germline CDR1 reads SGHNT; CDR2 reads YYREEE (reference sequence).

The chain employs TRBV20-1 and TRBJ2-7; possibly TRBD2 for D (5 bases). The V and J ends lost 5 bases and 7 bases respectively, with 12 bases between them. The CDR3 sequence is 11 residues long. From germline, CDR1 is DFQATT and CDR2 SNEGSKA (reference sequence). This chain's CDR3 is CSAADTGEQYF. CDR3 nucleotides: TGCAGTGCTGCAGATACGGGGGAGCAGTACTTC.

This chain links TRBV7-6 with TRBJ2-7; D remains ambiguous. Trimming stripped 1 base from V and 3 bases from J, with 7 bases between. The V gene's germline CDR1 is SGHVS and CDR2 FNYEAQ. This CDR3 has 13 amino acids. CDR3 nucleotides: TGTGCCAGCAGCTTAGGCGCGTACTACGAGCAGTACTTC. Its translation: CASSLGAYYEQYF.

The V gene is TRBV2, the J gene TRBJ2-7, with D maybe TRBD2 (6 bases). This CDR3 is 13 amino acids long. The V and J ends lost 2 bases and 7 bases respectively, with 12 bases between them. The germline gives CDR1 SNHLY, CDR2 FYNNEI. CDR3 loop: CASSERGGREQYF. DNA for the CDR3: TGTGCCAGCAGTGAACGAGGAGGGAGGGAGCAGTACTTC. Together with reference TRBV2 and TRBJ2-7, the CDR3 gives the full variable domain: EPEVTQTPSHQVTQMGQEVILRCVPISNHLYFYWYRQILGQKVEFLVSFYNNEISEKSEIFDDQFSVERPDGSNFTLKIRSTKLEDSAMYFCASSERGGREQYFGPGTRLTVT.